Listed here is a single TCR beta chain. The antigen remains unidentified. This sample was included in a study of neoadjuvant anti-PD-1 for oral cavity cancer. Whole-study findings and limits: Higher pretreatment blood Treg/Th17 ratios correlated with higher pretreatment blood and lower post-treatment tumor TCRbeta clonality.

This CDR3 spans 15 amino acids. In germline, CDR1 is MGHRA, CDR2 YSYEKL. V dropped 2 bases and J dropped 3; count of bases not matched to a gene: 5. The table came from immunoSEQ multiplex PCR; TCRdb's copy has only in-frame clones and leaves some out. The data show 13,000 or so clones, 71% seen once. Indicated time point: after neoadjuvant nivolumab, at surgical resection. Cohort: HPV-negative, locally advanced oral cavity squamous cell carcinoma patients. No culture or expansion preceded analysis of these blood cells. This TCR derives from a person between 40 and 85 years old with oral cavity squamous cell carcinoma. This rearrangement joins TRBV4-1 to TRBJ1-1; 8 nucleotides match TRBD1. The sample in question was PBMCs, obtained after nivolumab (anti-PD-1) treatment. Here the CDR3 DNA reads TGCGCCAGCAGCCAACGCCAGGGGGCATACACTGAAGCTTTCTTT. This sequence encodes CASSQRQGAYTEAFF.